The subject of this entry is one T cell receptor (beta chain). It lacks a known antigen. This may be a read error, as it is one base from a much larger clone. These data come from a study of prognosis after radiotherapy for stage I lung cancer (dated by TCRdb to about 2021). About the full investigation: Over 15 stage I NSCLC patients were enrolled in Nanjing, China, between early 2018 and early 2019. Some 13 of the patients were found to have newly diagnosed primary stage I lung tumors, and four to six were living with oligometastatic NSCLC after surgical resection of the primary tumor. All patients were considered medically inoperable, owing to comorbidities in roughly 11 and refusal of surgery in about seven. The cohort comprised roughly 12 men and about six women with a median age of roughly 75 years, ranging from roughly 50 to 84 years. Squamous cell carcinoma histology was identified in over five patients, and adenocarcinoma histology was identified in more than ten patients. Using image-guided IMRT or VMAT, SBRT was delivered in 3 to 5 fractions at a biologically effective dose of at least 100 Gy. No patient received concurrent therapy alongside SBRT. After SBRT, distant metastases developed in about 20% of the 19 patients at a median of approximately seven months, while the remaining 15 patients had no significant progression. Peripheral blood TCR beta repertoires were profiled in stage I NSCLC patients before and after stereotactic body radiotherapy, and the study then linked these repertoires to distant failure. For each of the roughly 20 patients, one blood sample was taken before SBRT and one after, so the study sequenced around 40 samples in total. The investigation overall reported the following: The study was limited by its small cohort and short follow-up, and the findings require independent validation. No adjustment for multiple comparisons was applied to any of the reported P values. No determination of tumor specificity was made for expanded TCR clones. Post-SBRT Shannon entropy and its change from baseline were lower in patients who developed distant metastases; baseline Shannon entropy was not associated with metastases. After SBRT, the number of unique TCR clones decreased (median approximately 10,000 before versus 6,000 to 7,500 after; Wilcoxon paired P=0.011). TRBV and TRBJ usage frequencies reportedly differed by metastasis status, in two V genes at baseline and in fewer than ten V and two J genes after SBRT.

All patients had node-negative disease on CT and PET/CT, and none had a history of other malignancies or prior chemotherapy or radiotherapy. At each of two time points, approximately 5.9 milliliters of peripheral venous blood were collected into EDTA tubes. PBMCs were isolated by Ficoll-Paque Plus density-gradient centrifugation. Right after collection, samples were placed at -80 degrees C and kept there until analysis. The TCR beta CDR3 region was amplified from genomic DNA by two rounds of multiplex PCR. In the first round of PCR, primers specific to each TRBV and TRBJ gene were used, and the primer sequences are filed in Chinese patent CN105087789A. The second PCR round used universal primers. The Roche High Pure PCR Template Preparation Kit was used to extract genomic DNA from frozen PBMCs. Libraries were sequenced paired-end with 151 bp reads on an Illumina HiSeq 3000. Regarding the original processing steps: Raw reads lacking the multiplex PCR primer sequences were removed with CutAdapt. PEAR was used to merge high-quality paired reads into contigs. By alignment to reference sequences, MiXCR assigned TRB V, D and J gene segments to each contig. CDR3 sequences were clustered by base quality and sequence similarity to remove sequencing errors. Shannon entropy, normalized by the natural log of the productive TCR sequence number, served as the measure of diversity. Clonality was defined as one minus Shannon entropy divided by the natural log of the number of unique clonotypes. Progression-free survival cut-offs for repertoire metrics were chosen using the Youden index of ROC curves, with analyses run in R 3.5.3. In-frame beta chains were kept once TCRdb had trimmed the public reads at Q25 with fastp and called clones with MiXCR. Merged by CDR3 protein, the rows form single entries marked with the most common genes and DNA. Clone size and V and J calls follow TCRdb, not the original study. This sample gives under 30,000 distinct CDR3 sequences in total; around 30% of them show up just once. 12% of the sample rests with the top ten.

Trimming removed 3 bases from V and 10 bases from J, leaving 16 bases between the germline ends. From cysteine to phenylalanine, the CDR3 is 14 amino acids long. The DNA shown is the 42-base CDR3, in frame from base 1. CDR1 and CDR2, per the germline V gene (reference sequence), are SEHNR and FQNEAQ. The receptor was derived from a donor at least 50 years old with non-small cell lung cancer. The V and J genes are TRBV7-9 and TRBJ2-1; the D gene is perhaps TRBD1, from 6 matching bases. The sequencing used PBMCs, collected before or after stereotactic body radiation therapy (not recorded which). The DNA sequence follows: TGTGCCAGCAGCTTTTCCACAGGGTACCTCGAGCAGTTCTTC. This sequence encodes CASSFSTGYLEQFF. This CDR3, with the reference TRBV7-9 and TRBJ2-1 proteins standing in past its ends, gives the full variable domain DTGVSQNPRHKITKRGQNVTFRCDPISEHNRLYWYRQTLGQGPEFLTYFQNEAQLEKSRLLSDRFSAERPKGSFSTLEIQRTEQGDSAMYLCASSFSTGYLEQFFGPGTRLTVL.